The 14 T cell receptor beta chains below were found in one sample sequenced in a study of identical twins. Each CDR3 protein gets one entry after TCRdb re-called the 5' RACE reads with MiXCR. This table holds about 280,000 distinct CDR3 sequences, 6.5% to 9.5% found once. The sample was also linked to a second study, of yellow fever vaccine responses in identical twins.

Source material: memory (CD45RO+) T cells sorted from blood. The receptors were gathered from a woman aged 18 to 35 in good health.

This clonotype was seen at least ten times. The chain employs TRBV28 and TRBJ2-1; TRBD2 is a possible D gene (6 bases). V lost 1 base, J lost 8 bases, and 12 bases lay in between. This CDR3 contains 14 residues. Germline CDR1 MDHEN, CDR2 SYDVKM. The CDR3, as DNA: TGTGCCAGCAGTTTATCGGCGGGGACGTATGAGCAGTTCTTC. Protein: CASSLSAGTYEQFF. The whole variable domain, remainder taken from reference TRBV28 and TRBJ2-1, is DVKVTQSSRYLVKRTGEKVFLECVQDMDHENMFWYRQDPGLGLRLIYFSYDVKMKEKGDIPEGYSVSREKKERFSLILESASTNQTSMYLCASSLSAGTYEQFFGPGTRLTVL.

The CDR3 nucleotides read TGTGCCAGCAGTTTACTAGCCCCTTACAATGAGCAGTTCTTC. Translated: CASSLLAPYNEQFF. This chain connects TRBV6-5 to TRBJ2-1; a weak D match, TRBD2 (6 bases). Germline CDR1 is MNHEY and CDR2 is SVGAGI. The CDR3 extends over 14 amino acids. The V end was cut by 4 bases, the J end by 4 bases, with 11 bases between.

The J gene is TRBJ2-1, the V gene TRBV11-2; D not certain. This CDR3 contains 12 residues. Per the germline V gene, CDR1 is SGHAT and CDR2 is FQNNGV. Trimming took 1 base from V and 7 from J, leaving 5 bases between them. DNA of the CDR3: TGTGCCAGCAGCTTAGTTTGGAATGAGCAGTTCTTC. Protein: CASSLVWNEQFF.

The genes are TRBV20-1 and TRBJ2-1, with 9 bases matching TRBD2. The CDR3 is 14 residues long. Germline lookup yields CDR1 DFQATT and CDR2 SNEGSKA (reference sequence). Trimming at V came to 8 bases and at J to 9 bases, leaving 14 bases not matched to a gene. Here the CDR3 DNA reads TGCAGTTACCTAAGTAAGGCGGGGGGGGCTGAGCAGTTCTTC. Protein: CSYLSKAGGAEQFF.

This chain joins TRBV10-1 and TRBJ2-2, with D possibly called TRBD1 or TRBD2 (5 bases each). Germline V CDR1 and CDR2: WNHNN, SYGVQD (reference sequence). There are 14 residues in the CDR3. V lost 0 bases and J 6 bases, leaving 8 bases between the germline ends. The DNA for the CDR3 is TGCGCCAGCAGTGAGTCGGGACCGCCCGGGGAGCTGTTTTTT. This translates into CASSESGPPGELFF.

This clonotype has just a few counts. A junction end diverges from the germline sequence, so it may reflect a read error. The chain carries TRBV7-2 and TRBJ2-1; 8 bases are shared with TRBD2. Germline values: CDR1 SGHTA, CDR2 FQGNSA. The CDR3 contains 17 residues. The CDR3 coding sequence is TGTGCCAGCAGCTTCAGCGTAACTAGCGGATCCTCCAATGAGCAGTTCTTC. This encodes CASSFSVTSGSSNEQFF.

In this sample, this clonotype turned up a few times. The chain has TRBV25-1 and TRBJ2-4; TRBD2 might be the D (6 bases). V gave up 4 bases and J gave up 0 bases, with 25 bases separating them. The germline V gene encodes CDR1 MGHDK and CDR2 SYGVNS. This CDR3 is 20 amino acids long. The CDR3 region is CASSASVPPGVSIAKNIQYF. In nucleotides, the CDR3 is TGTGCCAGCAGTGCATCAGTTCCTCCGGGGGTATCTATAGCCAAAAACATTCAGTACTTC.

This rearrangement joins TRBV9 to TRBJ1-1; D call uncertain. The CDR3 extends over 15 amino acids. Germline V lookup: CDR1 SGDLS, CDR2 YYNGEE. V was cut by 0 bases and J by 1 base, with 10 bases left in between. Here the CDR3 DNA reads TGTGCCAGCAGCGTAGACCCGTCAGGGAACACTGAAGCTTTCTTT. Its protein is CASSVDPSGNTEAFF.

V and J are TRBV6-1 and TRBJ2-3; D is unclear. Trimming pared 4 bases from V and 8 bases from J, leaving 7 bases between. Germline V lookup: CDR1 MNHNS, CDR2 SASEGT. The CDR3 contains 11 residues. This CDR3 is CASSAPGTQYF. In DNA form, the CDR3 reads TGTGCCAGCAGTGCCCCCGGTACGCAGTATTTT.

The chain has TRBV12-3 or TRBV12-4 and TRBJ2-5, with D perhaps assigned TRBD1 or TRBD2 (5 bases each). The CDR3 is made up of 16 amino acids. The V gene lost 5 bases and the J gene lost 1 base, with 17 bases spanning the gap. CDR3 protein: CASSPPRSGLQETQYF. CDR3 DNA: TGTGCCAGCAGTCCCCCGAGGTCGGGGCTCCAAGAGACCCAGTACTTC.

This clonotype was recorded at least ten times. The J gene is TRBJ2-5, the V gene TRBV27; D is ambiguous. Germline values: CDR1 MNHEY, CDR2 SMNVEV (reference sequence). The CDR3 covers 12 residues. Trimming took off 10 bases at V and 2 bases at J, with 11 bases between the two ends. CDR3 region: CATRTRQETQYF. The CDR3 DNA reads TGTGCCACCAGGACCCGACAAGAGACCCAGTACTTC.

In this sample, this clonotype turned up a few times. CDR3 sequence reads: CASRATGRDYNEQFF. The CDR3 DNA reads TGTGCCAGCAGGGCGACAGGGCGGGATTACAATGAGCAGTTCTTC. This sequence joins TRBV6-2 or TRBV6-3 and TRBJ2-1, with a tentative D call TRBD1 (7 bases). Trimming removed 6 bases at V and 4 bases at J, with 16 bases between. The V gene's germline CDR1 is MNHEY and CDR2 SVGEGT. This CDR3 has 15 residues.

Many counts were recorded for this clonotype. The chain recombines TRBV20-1 with TRBJ2-1; D gene uncertain. V lost 3 bases and J 10 bases, leaving 10 bases between the germline ends. Germline V gives CDR1 DFQATT, CDR2 SNEGSKA (reference sequence). The CDR3 sequence is 11 residues long. CDR3 nucleotides: TGCAGTGCTAGGTCGGACGGAGAGCAGTTCTTC. Translation: CSARSDGEQFF.

This clonotype showed up just a few times. CDR3 coding DNA: TGTGCCACCTCCATTAGGGAGAGTAATTCACCCCTCCACTTT. Its translation: CATSIRESNSPLHF. The chain recombines TRBV10-3 with TRBJ1-6; D remains unclear. The CDR3 length is 14 residues. Germline values: CDR1 ENHRY, CDR2 SYGVKD. The ends were cut back, 10 bases at V and 6 bases at J, with 16 bases in the middle.